The 8 T cell receptor beta chains reported below all come from one sample, sequenced in a study of a mutant IDH1 vaccine in newly diagnosed glioma. The time point denotes: baseline, week 1 (first vaccination visit). Noted treatment: pre-vaccination baseline after standard-of-care therapy. Profiled with immunoSEQ multiplex PCR; TCRdb holds only in-frame clones, not every one. This table holds 20,000 to 25,000 clones, 93% found once. The source material was PBMCs, sampled from a glioma patient treated with radiotherapy, temozolomide or both. Receptor source: a man aged 35 to 55 with glioma.

The chain combines TRBV30 with TRBJ2-4; weak D call: TRBD2 (6 bases). The CDR3 has 13 amino acids. V was trimmed by 5 bases and J by 3 bases, leaving 11 bases between them. Germline V lookup: CDR1 GTSNPN, CDR2 SVGIG (reference sequence). The CDR3 nucleotides are TGTGCCTGGGCCGCGGGAAGCAAAAACATTCAGTACTTC. This codes for CAWAAGSKNIQYF.

This rearrangement joins TRBV5-4 to TRBJ2-2; 13 nucleotides match TRBD2. The CDR3 covers 16 residues. The J segment lost 5 bases and the V segment lost 4 bases, leaving 5 bases of the junction unmatched. In germline, CDR1 is SGHNT, CDR2 YYREEE (reference sequence). The CDR3 is CASSQGLAGTTGELFF. The CDR3 region has the DNA TGTGCCAGCAGCCAGGGACTAGCGGGGACAACCGGGGAGCTGTTTTTT. Supplemented by reference TRBV5-4 and TRBJ2-2, the full variable domain reads ETGVTQSPTHLIKTRGQQVTLRCSSQSGHNTVSWYQQALGQGPQFIFQYYREEENGRGNFPPRFSGLQFPNYSSELNVNALELDDSALYLCASSQGLAGTTGELFFGEGSRLTVL.

The rearrangement uses TRBV27 and TRBJ1-5, with unresolved D. V dropped 3 bases and J dropped 3 bases, with 12 bases sitting between them. The germline V gene encodes CDR1 MNHEY and CDR2 SMNVEV (reference sequence). CDR3 length: 15 residues. The DNA for the CDR3 is TGTGCCAGCAGTTTTAATAACGGAGCCAATCAGCCCCAGCATTTT. Protein product: CASSFNNGANQPQHF.

This rearrangement joins TRBV9 to TRBJ1-3; maybe TRBD1 (5 bases). The CDR3 sequence is 14 residues long. Germline V gene sequence: CDR1 SGDLS, CDR2 YYNGEE. Trimming stripped 3 bases from V and 3 bases from J, with 10 bases between. This chain's CDR3 is CASSGGVFGNTIYF. The CDR3, as DNA: TGTGCCAGCAGCGGAGGGGTTTTTGGAAACACCATATATTTT.

The rearrangement links TRBV6-5 to TRBJ1-5; D is undetermined. The CDR3 consists of 12 residues. Germline loops: CDR1 MNHEY, CDR2 SVGAGI. Trimming took off 6 bases at V and 7 bases at J, with 10 bases between the two ends. For the CDR3, the DNA is TGTGCCAGCAGCGGGGTCGGACAGCCCCAGCATTTT. Protein product: CASSGVGQPQHF.

This chain uses TRBV19 with TRBJ1-5; D not certain. Trimming shortened V by 2 bases and J by 0 bases, and 8 bases separated the two germline ends. In germline, CDR1 is LNHDA, CDR2 SQIVND (reference sequence). This CDR3 is built from 15 residues. The CDR3 DNA follows: TGTGCCAGTAGTATATACCCTTATAGCAATCAGCCCCAGCATTTT. Translation gives CASSIYPYSNQPQHF.

Of note for this clone: One junction end does not reproduce the germline sequence, and a read error may be involved. As DNA, the CDR3 is TGTGCCAGCAGAGAAGCCGGGCCAGATACGCAGTATTTT. Encoded protein: CASREAGPDTQYF. The chain links TRBV2 to TRBJ2-3; D gene ambiguous. From germline, CDR1 is SNHLY and CDR2 FYNNEI. The CDR3 covers 13 residues. Combining the CDR3 with reference TRBV2 and TRBJ2-3 gives the whole variable domain EPEVTQTPSHQVTQMGQEVILRCVPISNHLYFYWYRQILGQKVEFLVSFYNNEISEKSEIFDDQFSVERPDGSNFTLKIRSTKLEDSAMYFCASREAGPDTQYFGPGTRLTVL.

This rearrangement joins TRBV5-1 to TRBJ2-5; D remains ambiguous. There are 15 residues in the CDR3. The V end lost 4 bases, the J end lost 0 bases, and 13 bases lay between the germline ends. The germline gives CDR1 SGHRS, CDR2 YFSETQ. In DNA form, the CDR3 reads TGCGCCAGCAGCAGTTGGGCGGATCACCAAGAGACCCAGTACTTC. Its translation: CASSSWADHQETQYF.